This entry is about one T cell receptor (beta chain). What it binds is not known. One base away lies a much larger clone, so this may be a sequencing read error. The sample originates from a study of shared clonotypes between healthy human individuals. Study conclusions and caveats: Sequencing depth was predicted to influence how clonotypes are shared among donors.

This was a deep-level run. Amplification in unsorted PBMC replicate PCRs started from 250 to 350 ng DNA, which equals about 28,000 T cell genomes. Per the study methods: ImmunoSEQ sequences covered only the junction and lacked quality scores; filtering therefore differed. Clones were sequenced by immunoSEQ multiplex PCR, and TCRdb holds only the in-frame ones, with some missing. Clonal size and the V and J genes are those of that table, whereas D and trimming came from the DNA. The table includes about 490,000 clones, 81% detected once. Germline CDR1 reads SGHNT; CDR2 reads YYREEE (reference sequence). The length of the CDR3 is 14 residues.

This receptor was identified in a woman aged 40-49 years in good health. Some clones in this sample may be carry-over from other donors' samples. The sample comprised PBMCs. The chain links TRBV5-4 to TRBJ2-7; 8 positions agree with TRBD1. The end of the DNA fits TRBJ2-5 better, so the J call may be wrong. CDR3 protein: CASRRSTGEETQYF. In DNA form, the CDR3 reads TGTGCCAGCAGGAGATCGACAGGGGAAGAGACCCAGTACTTC.